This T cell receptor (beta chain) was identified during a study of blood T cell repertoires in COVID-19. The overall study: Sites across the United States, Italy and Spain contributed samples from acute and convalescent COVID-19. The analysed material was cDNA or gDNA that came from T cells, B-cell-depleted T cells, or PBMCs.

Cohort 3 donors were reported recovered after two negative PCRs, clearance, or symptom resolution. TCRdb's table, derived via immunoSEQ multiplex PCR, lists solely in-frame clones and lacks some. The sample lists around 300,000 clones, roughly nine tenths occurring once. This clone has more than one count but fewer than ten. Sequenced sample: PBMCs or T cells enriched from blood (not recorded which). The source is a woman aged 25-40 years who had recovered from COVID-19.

The CDR3 nucleotides read TGTGCCAGCAGTCGAGGGACTAGCGGGGCCTACGAGCAGTACTTC. Its protein is CASSRGTSGAYEQYF. The chain couples TRBV28 to TRBJ2-7, with 13 bases that match TRBD2. Germline V gene data show CDR1 as MDHEN and CDR2 as SYDVKM. This CDR3 is built from 15 residues. Trimming removed 5 bases from V and 2 bases from J; junction bases left unmatched: 3.